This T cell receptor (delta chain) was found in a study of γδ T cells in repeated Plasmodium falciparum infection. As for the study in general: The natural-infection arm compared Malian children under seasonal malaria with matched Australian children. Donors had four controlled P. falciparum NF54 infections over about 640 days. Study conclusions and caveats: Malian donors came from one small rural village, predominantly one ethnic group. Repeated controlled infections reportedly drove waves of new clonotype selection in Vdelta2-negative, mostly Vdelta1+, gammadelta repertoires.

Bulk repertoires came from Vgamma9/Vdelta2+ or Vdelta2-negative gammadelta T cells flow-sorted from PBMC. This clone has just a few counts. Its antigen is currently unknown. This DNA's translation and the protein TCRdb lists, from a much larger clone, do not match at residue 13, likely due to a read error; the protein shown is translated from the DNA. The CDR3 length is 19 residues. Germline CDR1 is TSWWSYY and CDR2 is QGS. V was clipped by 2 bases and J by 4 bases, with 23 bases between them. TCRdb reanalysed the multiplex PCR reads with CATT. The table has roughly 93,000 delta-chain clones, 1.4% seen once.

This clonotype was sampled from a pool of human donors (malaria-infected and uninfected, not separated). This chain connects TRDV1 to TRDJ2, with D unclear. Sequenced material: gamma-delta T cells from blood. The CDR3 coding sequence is TGTGCTCTTGGGGAATCGGTAATCCTTAGGGTAAAGACGACAGCACAACTCTTCTTT. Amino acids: CALGESVILRVKTTAQLFF.